The next 19 T cell receptor beta chains were all read from a single sample in a study of blood T cell repertoires in COVID-19. This table comes from immunoSEQ multiplex PCR, and its TCRdb copy is limited to in-frame clones, with some not included. The data hold roughly 290,000 clones, with around 90% observed a single time. The source material was PBMCs or T cells enriched from blood (not recorded which). These receptors all come from a woman in her forties who had recovered from COVID-19.

The rearrangement links TRBV11-2 to TRBJ2-1; TRBD1 might be the D (6 bases). This CDR3 has 13 residues. From germline, CDR1 is SGHAT and CDR2 FQNNGV. The V gene lost 6 bases and the J gene lost 10 bases, with 16 bases spanning the gap. The CDR3 here is CASSPWSQGEQFF. CDR3 nucleotides: TGTGCCAGCAGTCCCTGGTCACAGGGAGAGCAGTTCTTC.

V is TRBV5-1 and J is TRBJ2-7, with 7 bases that match TRBD1. After removal of 5 bases from V and 5 bases from J, the junction contained 7 bases not matched to a gene. Germline CDR1 is SGHRS and CDR2 is YFSETQ. The CDR3 runs to 13 residues. CDR3 nucleotide sequence: TGCGCCAGCAGTCGACAGGGTACCGACGAGCAGTACTTC. Its translation is CASSRQGTDEQYF.

CDR3 in amino acids: CASSLVGAETQYF. Written as DNA, the CDR3 is TGCGCCAGCAGCTTGGTTGGGGCGGAGACCCAGTACTTC. The V call is TRBV5-1, the J call TRBJ2-5; D may be TRBD1 (5 bases). Trimming shortened V by 0 bases and J by 5 bases, and 8 bases separated the two germline ends. There are 13 residues in the CDR3. Germline CDR1 is SGHRS and CDR2 is YFSETQ.

The CDR3: CASSPLPQTNYGYTF. DNA of the CDR3: TGTGCCAGCAGCCCGCTTCCCCAGACTAACTATGGCTACACCTTC. The chain links TRBV6-5 to TRBJ1-2, with D unresolved. In germline, CDR1 is MNHEY, CDR2 SVGAGI. The CDR3 runs 15 residues. Trimming removed 6 bases at V and 0 bases at J, with 14 bases between.

The chain links TRBV6-5 to TRBJ2-1; D remains ambiguous. Germline V lookup: CDR1 MNHEY, CDR2 SVGAGI. This CDR3 has 11 residues. V was pared by 6 bases and J by 4 bases, with 4 bases between. The CDR3 reads CASRTYNEQFF. In nucleotides, the CDR3 is TGTGCCAGCAGGACTTACAATGAGCAGTTCTTC.

The chain combines TRBV4-1 with TRBJ1-2; TRBD1 aligns across 7 bases. Germline assignment: CDR1 MGHRA and CDR2 YSYEKL. V trimming: 4 bases; J trimming: 1 base; junction bases outside the gene matches: 6. The CDR3 runs 15 residues. Written as DNA, the CDR3 is TGCGCCAGCAGCCGAGGGACAGTGGGTAACTATGGCTACACCTTC. The encoded protein is CASSRGTVGNYGYTF.

The V gene is TRBV2, the J gene TRBJ1-2, with 7 bases aligning to TRBD1. Losses at the gene ends were 2 bases for V and 5 bases for J; bases not matched to a gene: 5. Germline V gene sequence: CDR1 SNHLY, CDR2 FYNNEI. The CDR3 is 14 residues long. The CDR3 spells CASSESSGGYGYTF. Here the CDR3 DNA reads TGTGCCAGCAGTGAAAGCTCAGGGGGTTATGGCTACACCTTC.

The rearrangement joins TRBV20-1 to TRBJ2-7; maybe TRBD2 (6 bases). Germline CDR1 DFQATT, CDR2 SNEGSKA (reference sequence). CDR3 length: 11 residues. Trimming shortened V by 7 bases and J by 5 bases, and 12 bases separated the two germline ends. Here the CDR3 reads CSVAGTDEQYF. CDR3 nucleotide sequence: TGCAGTGTCGCCGGGACTGACGAGCAGTACTTC.

This sequence joins TRBV5-1 and TRBJ2-1; 7 bases are shared with TRBD1. There are 17 residues in the CDR3. The trim removed 0 bases at V and 4 bases at J, leaving 10 bases unmatched. The germline V gene encodes CDR1 SGHRS and CDR2 YFSETQ. The DNA for the CDR3 is TGCGCCAGCAGCTTGGCTTTTAGGCAGGGGGTTTACAATGAGCAGTTCTTC. It codes for CASSLAFRQGVYNEQFF.

The chain carries TRBV18 and TRBJ2-1; TRBD2 aligns across 7 bases. Trimming removed 5 bases from V and 0 bases from J; junction bases left unmatched: 7. The germline V gene has CDR1 KGHSH and CDR2 LQKENI. The CDR3 sequence is 16 residues long. The CDR3 reads CASSLAGGSSYNEQFF. CDR3 sequence (DNA): TGTGCCAGCTCATTAGCGGGCGGGAGCTCCTACAATGAGCAGTTCTTC. Looking up the rest from reference TRBV18 and TRBJ2-1 gives the full variable domain: NAGVMQNPRHLVRRRGQEARLRCSPMKGHSHVYWYRQLPEEGLKFMVYLQKENIIDESGMPKERFSAEFPKEGPSILRIQQVVRGDSAAYFCASSLAGGSSYNEQFFGPGTRLTVL.

The V call is TRBV7-2, the J call TRBJ1-6, with no clear D. The germline gives CDR1 SGHTA, CDR2 FQGNSA. V was clipped by 5 bases and J by 14 bases, with 16 bases between them. The CDR3 consists of 13 residues. CDR3 region: CASSSGGRKALHF. The CDR3 region has the DNA TGTGCCAGCAGCAGTGGAGGGCGTAAGGCCCTCCACTTT.

The V and J genes are TRBV6-1 and TRBJ1-2; 7 positions agree with TRBD1. Unmatched junction bases numbered 0, after V lost 2 bases and J lost 3 bases. The germline V gene has CDR1 MNHNS and CDR2 SASEGT. The CDR3 length is 13 residues. The CDR3 region is CASSEQGDYGYTF. CDR3 nucleotides: TGTGCCAGCAGTGAACAGGGGGACTATGGCTACACCTTC.

This rearrangement joins TRBV9 to TRBJ2-3, with TRBD2 matching 14 bases. Per germline, CDR1 SGDLS and CDR2 YYNGEE. Trimming cost V 0 bases and J 3 bases; bases outside gene matches: 3. There are 17 residues in the CDR3. Here the CDR3 DNA reads TGTGCCAGCAGCGTAGGACTAGCGGGGGGGCCAACAGATACGCAGTATTTT. Translating it yields CASSVGLAGGPTDTQYF.

The V call is TRBV7-9, the J call TRBJ2-2; 16 nucleotides align to TRBD2. With 4 bases clipped from V and 7 bases from J, the junction kept 9 bases outside the gene matches. Germline assignment: CDR1 SEHNR and CDR2 FQNEAQ (reference sequence). CDR3 length: 18 amino acids. The chain's CDR3 is CASSSTMGLAGGVGELFF. CDR3 DNA: TGTGCCAGCAGCTCCACGATGGGACTAGCGGGAGGGGTCGGGGAGCTGTTTTTT.

J is TRBJ2-2 and V is TRBV6-2 or TRBV6-3; 11 bases are shared with TRBD1. Germline V gene lookup returns CDR1 MNHEY and CDR2 SVGEGT. The J segment lost 4 bases and the V segment lost 4 bases, leaving 8 bases of the junction unmatched. This CDR3 contains 17 residues. The CDR3 DNA reads TGTGCCAGCAGTTCCGAAAGGGACAGGGGGGCCACCGGGGAGCTGTTTTTT. Translation: CASSSERDRGATGELFF.

This clone came up once. The V call is TRBV7-2, the J call TRBJ1-5, with D uncertain. Germline V gene data show CDR1 as SGHTA and CDR2 as FQGNSA. Trimming took off 4 bases at V and 7 bases at J, with 11 bases between the two ends. The CDR3 is 13 amino acids. The CDR3 sequence is CASSSSGEQPQHF. CDR3 nucleotides: TGTGCCAGCAGCTCCTCCGGTGAACAGCCCCAGCATTTT. Full variable domain (remainder filled in from reference TRBV7-2 and TRBJ1-5): GAGVSQSPSNKVTEKGKDVELRCDPISGHTALYWYRQSLGQGLEFLIYFQGNSAPDKSGLPSDRFSAERTGGSVSTLTIQRTQQEDSAVYLCASSSSGEQPQHFGDGTRLSIL.

The chain employs TRBV12-3 or TRBV12-4 and TRBJ1-1, with 10 bases matching TRBD1. V gave up 6 bases and J gave up 11 bases; unmatched junction bases: 9. The CDR3 loop spans 13 amino acids. For the CDR3, the DNA is TGTGCCAGCAGCACCGGGACAGGGGCGCCGGCTTTCTTT. This encodes CASSTGTGAPAFF.

V and J are TRBV5-4 and TRBJ1-4; 7 bases line up with TRBD1. V dropped 0 bases and J dropped 7; count of bases not matched to a gene: 3. Germline assignment: CDR1 SGHNT and CDR2 YYREEE (reference sequence). The CDR3 has 14 residues. This chain's CDR3 is CASSLGQGGEKLFF. CDR3 DNA: TGTGCCAGCAGCTTGGGACAGGGAGGTGAAAAACTGTTTTTT.

The chain recombines TRBV11-1 with TRBJ2-7; D uncertain. This CDR3 is built from 12 residues. Trimming left V 6 bases short and J 3 bases short, with 9 bases between. Germline V lookup: CDR1 SGHAT, CDR2 FQDESV (reference sequence). The CDR3 reads CASSPDIYEQYF. The CDR3, as DNA: TGTGCCAGCAGTCCAGACATCTACGAGCAGTACTTC.